A selection of T cell receptor beta chains follows, all from one sample in a study of cytomegalovirus exposure and HLA in healthy donors. TCRdb keeps only in-frame clones here, not all; method: immunoSEQ multiplex PCR. The sample has 70,000 to 95,000 clones; more than 70% are singletons. Sequenced input: PBMCs. These receptors came from a man between 18 and 35 years old in good health and CMV-seronegative. Each CDR3 is given without its conserved first and last residue. Each record gives: clone size, V gene, CDR3 protein. Rows give clone size only sometimes, using once, few, many, or a class for an expanded clone.

>.|TRBV29-1
SGGMGSSYEQY
>.|TRBV5-1
ASRGQASYNSPLH
>.|TRBV6-5
ASSYSLRGLGETQY
>once|TRBV4-2
ASGQDRGTSGRDTQY
>.|TRBV5-1
ASSRLQGPPYNEQF
>.|TRBV4-2
ASSPTGADGKLF
>once|TRBV6-5
ASRYRTGAEQY
>.|TRBV7-2
ASSLGQGGTDTQY
>.|TRBV7-8
ASSLGQAHSGNTIY
>.|TRBV10-1
ASSPGQGANGYT
>.|TRBV5-1
ASRKTGLASYNEQF
>.|TRBV6-5
ASRSPRTDSYEQY
>few|TRBV7-2
ASSPGQSLNTEAF
>.|TRBV13
ASSLAVRETQY
>few|TRBV2
ASRAGSSYGYT
>.|TRBV30
ACLGQGAAGELF
>.|TRBV19
ASSVSTTGDYGYT
>.|TRBV6-5
ASSFYPRTGDQPQH
>.|TRBV21-1
ASSKDVQIQCITDTQY
>few|TRBV19
ASSYIPLPPDTEAF
>.|TRBV29-1
SVGQLNTEAF
>.|TRBV9
ASSLGWGGEAF
>few|TRBV11-3
ASSRSGAINEQF
>.|TRBV19
ASSDYLGTGRHGYT
>.|TRBV15
ATSRDQGAQY
>.|TRBV7-9
ASSQDQGTGSETQY
>.|TRBV7-8
ASSLEYSNQPQH
>.|TRBV11-2
ASRNNEGQGL
>.|TRBV5-4
ASSQGKREKLF
>once|TRBV19
ASSRGVYEQY
>.|TRBV21-1
ASSKRPRTSGGANTGELF
>.|TRBV20-1
SARLYNEQF
>.|TRBV5-4
ASMDRGSSYNEQF
>.|TRBV11-3
ASGRGTTDTQY
>.|TRBV5-4
ASSLTSQGAASPLH
>.|TRBV29-1
SVGGGYEQC
>.|TRBV25-1
ASSDPSGQGYNEQF
>.|TRBV27
ASRTGWYGYT
>.|TRBV7-6
ASSQPGQEKLF
>few|TRBV7-2
ASSSPEGRTGELF
>.|TRBV2
ASRDRQGGMNTEAF
>once|TRBV10-3
AIKPGQSQAYNEQF
>.|TRBV6-5
ASSFGGAGQPQH
>once|TRBV5-1
ASSPWDRVSYEQY
>once|TRBV5-6
ASSLSPGGSNSPLH
>.|TRBV11-2
ASSLTRISGNTIY
>.|TRBV5-1
ASSIGVQPSGEQF
>.|TRBV7-6
ASSFRRQETQY
>.|TRBV29-1
SVPHSQTAPLTEAF
>.|TRBV19
ASSTVSGANVLT
>medium-sized|TRBV7-9
ASSSTGDQPQH
>.|TRBV5-1
ASSLKSRTDPPYEQY
>medium-sized|TRBV19
ASSIRQLNTEAF
>once|TRBV7-2
ASSPAGQRGYT